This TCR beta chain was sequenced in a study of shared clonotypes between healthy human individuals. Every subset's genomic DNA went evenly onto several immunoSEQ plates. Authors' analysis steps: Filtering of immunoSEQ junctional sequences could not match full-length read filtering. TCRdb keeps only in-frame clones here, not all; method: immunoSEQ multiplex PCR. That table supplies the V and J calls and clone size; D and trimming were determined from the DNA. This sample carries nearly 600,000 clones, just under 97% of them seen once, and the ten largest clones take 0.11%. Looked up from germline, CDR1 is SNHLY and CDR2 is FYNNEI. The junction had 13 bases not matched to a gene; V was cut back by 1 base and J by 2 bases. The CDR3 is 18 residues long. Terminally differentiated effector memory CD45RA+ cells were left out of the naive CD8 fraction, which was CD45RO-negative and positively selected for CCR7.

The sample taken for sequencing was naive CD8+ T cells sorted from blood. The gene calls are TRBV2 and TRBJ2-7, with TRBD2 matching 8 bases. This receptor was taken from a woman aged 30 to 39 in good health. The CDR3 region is CASSEGTSGITGPYEQYF. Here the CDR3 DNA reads TGTGCCAGCAGTGAAGGCACTAGCGGAATTACTGGACCCTACGAGCAGTACTTC.